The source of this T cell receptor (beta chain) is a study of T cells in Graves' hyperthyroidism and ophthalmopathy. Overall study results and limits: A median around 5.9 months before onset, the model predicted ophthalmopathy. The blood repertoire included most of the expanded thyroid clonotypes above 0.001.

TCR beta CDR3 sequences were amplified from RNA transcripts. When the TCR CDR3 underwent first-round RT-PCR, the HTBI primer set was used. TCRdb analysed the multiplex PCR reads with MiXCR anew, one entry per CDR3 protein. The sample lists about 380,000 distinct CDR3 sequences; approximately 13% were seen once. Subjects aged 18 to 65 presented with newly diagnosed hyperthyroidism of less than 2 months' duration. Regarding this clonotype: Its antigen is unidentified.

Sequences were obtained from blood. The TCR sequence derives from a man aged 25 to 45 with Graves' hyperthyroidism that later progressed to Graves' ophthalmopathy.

The DNA of the CDR3 is TGTGCCACCAGACTAGGCGGAACAGATACGCAGTATTTT. Translated, it gives CATRLGGTDTQYF. The chain couples TRBV10-3 to TRBJ2-3, with D possibly matching TRBD2 (6 bases). The germline V and J ends were trimmed by 10 bases and 3 bases, with 14 bases remaining between them. Germline loops: CDR1 ENHRY, CDR2 SYGVKD. There are 13 residues in the CDR3.